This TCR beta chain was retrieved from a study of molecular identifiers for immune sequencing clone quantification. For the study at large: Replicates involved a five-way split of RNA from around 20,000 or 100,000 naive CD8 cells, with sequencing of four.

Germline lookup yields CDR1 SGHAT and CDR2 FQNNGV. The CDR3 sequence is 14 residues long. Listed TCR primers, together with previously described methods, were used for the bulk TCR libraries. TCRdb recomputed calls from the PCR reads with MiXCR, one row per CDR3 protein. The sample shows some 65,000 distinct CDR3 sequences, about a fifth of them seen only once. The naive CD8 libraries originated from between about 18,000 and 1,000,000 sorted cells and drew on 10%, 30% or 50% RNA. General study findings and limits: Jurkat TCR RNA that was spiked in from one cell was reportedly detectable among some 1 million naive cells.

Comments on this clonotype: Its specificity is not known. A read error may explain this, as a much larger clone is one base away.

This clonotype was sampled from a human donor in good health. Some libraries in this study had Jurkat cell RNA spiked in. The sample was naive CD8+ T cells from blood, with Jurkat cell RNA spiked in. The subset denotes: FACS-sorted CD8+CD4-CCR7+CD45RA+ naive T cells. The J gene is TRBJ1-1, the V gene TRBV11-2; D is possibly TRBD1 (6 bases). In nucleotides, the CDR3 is TGTGCCAGCAGCTTGGGGGGATGGGACACTGGAGCTTTCTTT. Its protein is CASSLGGWDTGAFF.